Presented here are 11 T cell receptor beta chains from one specimen sequenced in a study of tumor and adjacent non-tumor tissue in lung cancer. RNA was extracted from bulk tissue without any cell sorting. The normal lung tissue was taken more than 3 cm from the tumor edge. A modified ARM-PCR protocol with three rounds of nested PCR amplified TCRbeta. One entry per CDR3 protein, called by TCRdb with MiXCR from the multiplex PCR reads. Counted here are 75,000 to 80,000 distinct CDR3 sequences, approximately 82% occurring once; the ten biggest clones make up 30% to 50%. Input material: distant non-tumor lung tissue. The receptors were sampled from a man in his 70s with non-small cell lung cancer.

The chain is built from TRBV20-1 and TRBJ2-1; perhaps D is TRBD1 or TRBD2 (6 bases each). The germline gives CDR1 DFQATT, CDR2 SNEGSKA (reference sequence). The ends were cut back, 3 bases at V and 6 bases at J, with 18 bases in the middle. The CDR3 runs to 15 residues. CDR3 DNA sequence: TGCAGTGCTAGTTTCACTAGCAGGGGAGGCAATGAGCAGTTCTTC. Amino acid sequence: CSASFTSRGGNEQFF.

A remark on this clonotype: Since the CDR3 does not end with the conserved phenylalanine or tryptophan, this likely comes from a read error. It is unclear where the CDR3 begins or ends on the DNA, so no DNA is shown, and the CDR3 is as TCRdb lists it. V and J are TRBV4-3 and TRBJ1-2. CDR1 and CDR2 from the germline V gene are LGHNA and YSLEER. The CDR3 contains 14 residues when both ends are counted. CDR3: CASSQDLGGDDNTV.

This clonotype is categorized as medium-sized (0.01 to 0.1%). The rearrangement joins TRBV5-5 to TRBJ1-1; 7 nucleotides line up with TRBD1. The CDR3 totals 14 residues. The germline V gene encodes CDR1 SGHKS and CDR2 YYEKEE (reference sequence). Trimming at V came to 4 bases and at J to 0 bases, leaving 3 bases not matched to a gene. The chain's CDR3 is CASSRTGVNTEAFF. The CDR3 nucleotides read TGTGCCAGCAGCAGGACAGGCGTGAACACTGAAGCTTTCTTT.

A remark on this clonotype: This clone may be a read error of a much larger clone one base away. The chain recombines TRBV10-2 with TRBJ1-3; TRBD1 matches at 7 bases. Germline V gene data show CDR1 as WSHSY and CDR2 as SAAADI. This CDR3 contains 15 residues. The CDR3 nucleotides read TGCGCCAGCAATGAGGGGGCCGACTCTGGAAACACCATATATTTT. Translating gives CASNEGADSGNTIYF.

This clonotype was seen at least ten times. The chain has TRBV6-5 and TRBJ1-3, with D perhaps TRBD1 (6 bases). Germline CDR1 and CDR2: MNHEY and SVGAGI. The CDR3 is 15 amino acids. Trimming pared 8 bases from V and 0 bases from J, leaving 14 bases between. The CDR3 here is CASQRTAFSGNTIYF. In nucleotides, the CDR3 is TGTGCCAGCCAACGGACAGCCTTCTCTGGAAACACCATATATTTT.

This clonotype was observed a few times. This chain connects TRBV4-1 to TRBJ2-7; 9 bases match TRBD2. CDR3 length: 16 residues. Trimming removed 4 bases from V and 5 bases from J; junction bases left unmatched: 12. Germline V gene sequence: CDR1 MGHRA, CDR2 YSYEKL. CDR3 sequence reads: CASSRTLAGVGNEQYF. CDR3 DNA: TGCGCCAGCAGCCGGACATTAGCGGGAGTGGGGAACGAGCAGTACTTC.

A note on this clonotype: No conserved phenylalanine or tryptophan ends this CDR3, so it is likely a read error. The limits of the CDR3 on the DNA are not certain, so only TCRdb's listed CDR3 is given. The chain couples TRBV11-3 to TRBJ2-5; TRBD2, as called in the table, went unchecked against the DNA. CDR1 SGHNT and CDR2 YENEEA come from the germline V gene. The CDR3 adds up to 17 amino acids, both ends counted. CDR3 in amino acids: CASSSTGLAGYLETQYS.

Turning to this clonotype: A much larger clone lies a single base off, so this may be a read error. V is TRBV12-3 or TRBV12-4 and J is TRBJ2-2; D is unclear. CDR3 length equals 18 residues. Trimming cost V 6 bases and J 5 bases, with 25 bases left between them. The chain's CDR3 is CASSPAPQRSGFTGELFF. The CDR3 DNA reads as TGTGCCAGCAGCCCTGCTCCACAGCGATCTGGATTTACCGGGGAGCTGTTTTTT.

The sample holds a few counts of this clonotype. Without the conserved terminal phenylalanine or tryptophan, this CDR3 likely stems from a read error. This sequence joins TRBV5-1 and TRBJ2-1, with 12 bases fitting TRBD1. The CDR3 spans 16 residues. CDR1 and CDR2 (germline): SGHRS, YFSETQ. Trimming took 4 bases from V and 10 from J; bases not matched to a gene: 12. CDR3 amino acids: CASSRDPGQGAREQFL. CDR3 in DNA: TGCGCCAGCAGCAGAGATCCGGGACAGGGGGCGCGGGAGCAGTTCCTC.

This clonotype was observed a few times. A much larger clone differs by one base, so this may be a read error. The V gene is TRBV2, the J gene TRBJ2-1, with TRBD2 as a possible D gene (5 bases). The CDR3 spans 14 residues. Germline CDR1 reads SNHLY; CDR2 reads FYNNEI. Between the trimmed V and J ends, which lost 7 bases and 8 bases, there was a span of 18 bases. DNA of the CDR3: TGTGCCAGCAATGATTTGACTAAGCTTTATGAGCAGTTCTTC. Translation: CASNDLTKLYEQFF.

Comments on this clonotype: Given a much more abundant clone one base away, this may be a read error. The chain carries TRBV12-3 or TRBV12-4 and TRBJ2-2, with D perhaps given as TRBD1 or TRBD2 (6 bases each). V lost 2 bases to trimming and J lost 1 base, with 14 bases between them. This CDR3 has 17 amino acids. The CDR3 protein is CASSLTGGTGNTGELFF. The CDR3 DNA is TGTGCCAGCAGTTTAACCGGGGGCACAGGGAACACCGGGGAGCTGTTTTTT.